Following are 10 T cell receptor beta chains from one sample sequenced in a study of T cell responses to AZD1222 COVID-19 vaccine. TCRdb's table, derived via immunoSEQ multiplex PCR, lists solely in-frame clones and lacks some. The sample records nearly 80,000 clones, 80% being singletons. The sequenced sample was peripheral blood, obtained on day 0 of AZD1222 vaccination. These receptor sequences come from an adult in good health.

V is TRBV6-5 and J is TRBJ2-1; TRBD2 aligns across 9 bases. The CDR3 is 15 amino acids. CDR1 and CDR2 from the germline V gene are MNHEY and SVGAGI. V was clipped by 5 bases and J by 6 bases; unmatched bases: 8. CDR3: CASSPRTSVGNEQFF. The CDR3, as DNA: TGTGCCAGCAGTCCCCGGACTAGCGTAGGCAATGAGCAGTTCTTC.

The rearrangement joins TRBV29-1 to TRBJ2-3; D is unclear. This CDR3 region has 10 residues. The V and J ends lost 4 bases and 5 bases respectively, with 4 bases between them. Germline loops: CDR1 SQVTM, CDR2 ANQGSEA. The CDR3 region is CSVGRDTQYF. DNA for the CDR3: TGCAGCGTTGGACGAGATACGCAGTATTTT.

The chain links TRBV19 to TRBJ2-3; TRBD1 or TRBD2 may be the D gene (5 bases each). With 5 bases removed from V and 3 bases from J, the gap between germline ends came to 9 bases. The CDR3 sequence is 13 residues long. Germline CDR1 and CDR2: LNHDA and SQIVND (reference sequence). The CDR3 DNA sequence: TGTGCCAGTAGTGTGGGGACGACAGATACGCAGTATTTT. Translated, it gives CASSVGTTDTQYF.

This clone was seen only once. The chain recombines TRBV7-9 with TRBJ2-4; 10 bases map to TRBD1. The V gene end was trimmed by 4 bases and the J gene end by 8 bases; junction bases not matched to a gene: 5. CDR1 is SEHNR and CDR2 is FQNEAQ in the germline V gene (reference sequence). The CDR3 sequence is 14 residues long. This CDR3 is CASSSGQGGDIQYF. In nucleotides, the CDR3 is TGTGCCAGCAGCTCTGGACAGGGGGGAGACATTCAGTACTTC.

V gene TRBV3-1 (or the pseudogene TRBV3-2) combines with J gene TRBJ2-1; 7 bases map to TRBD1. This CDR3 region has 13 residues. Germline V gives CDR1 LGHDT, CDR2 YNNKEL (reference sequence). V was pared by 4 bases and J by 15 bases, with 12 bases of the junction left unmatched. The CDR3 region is CASSLGQPGVRFF. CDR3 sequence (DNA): TGTGCCAGCAGCCTGGGACAGCCGGGTGTCCGGTTCTTC.

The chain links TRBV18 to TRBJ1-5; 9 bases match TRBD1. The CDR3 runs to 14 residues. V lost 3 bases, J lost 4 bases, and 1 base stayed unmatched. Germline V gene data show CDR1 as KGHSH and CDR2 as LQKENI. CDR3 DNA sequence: TGTGCCAGCTCACCCGGGACAGGGAATCAGCCCCAGCATTTT. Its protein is CASSPGTGNQPQHF.

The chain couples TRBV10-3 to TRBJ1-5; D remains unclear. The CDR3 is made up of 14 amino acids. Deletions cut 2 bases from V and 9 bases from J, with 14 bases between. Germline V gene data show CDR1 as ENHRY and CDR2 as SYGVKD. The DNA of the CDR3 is TGTGCCATCAGTGAGGCGGGCCGGGATCGGCCCCAGCATTTT. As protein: CAISEAGRDRPQHF.

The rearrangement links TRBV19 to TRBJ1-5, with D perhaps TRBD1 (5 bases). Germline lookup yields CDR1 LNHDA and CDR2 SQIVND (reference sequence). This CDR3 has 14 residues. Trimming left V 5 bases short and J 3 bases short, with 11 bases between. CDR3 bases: TGTGCCAGTAGTGCCGGGACCGTCAATCAGCCCCAGCATTTT. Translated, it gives CASSAGTVNQPQHF.

This CDR3 is CASSGQGTSRYF. The CDR3 DNA follows: TGTGCCAGCAGTGGACAGGGTACCTCCAGGTACTTC. V usage is TRBV2 and J usage is TRBJ2-7; TRBD1 aligns across 7 bases. This CDR3 comprises 12 residues. In germline, CDR1 is SNHLY, CDR2 FYNNEI. V lost 4 bases, J lost 12 bases, and 9 bases stayed unmatched.

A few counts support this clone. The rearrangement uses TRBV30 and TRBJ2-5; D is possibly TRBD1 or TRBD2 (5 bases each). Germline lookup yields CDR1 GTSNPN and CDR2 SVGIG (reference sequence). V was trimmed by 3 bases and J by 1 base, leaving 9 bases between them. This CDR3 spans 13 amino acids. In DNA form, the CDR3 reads TGTGCCTGGAGGGGGGAATCCCAAGAGACCCAGTACTTC. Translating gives CAWRGESQETQYF. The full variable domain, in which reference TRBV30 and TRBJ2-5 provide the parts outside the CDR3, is SQTIHQWPATLVQPVGSPLSLECTVEGTSNPNLYWYRQAAGRGLQLLFYSVGIGQISSEVPQNLSASRPQDRQFILSSKKLLLSDSGFYLCAWRGESQETQYFGPGTRLLVL.